This T cell receptor (beta chain) derives from a study of cytomegalovirus exposure and HLA in healthy donors. This CDR3 comprises 14 residues. V was cut by 4 bases and J by 6 bases, with 12 bases left in between. Germline-derived CDR1 and CDR2 are MGHRA and YSYEKL. Researchers ran the PCR with 60 Vbeta and 13 Jbeta primers. Produced via immunoSEQ multiplex PCR; TCRdb's table is partial and in-frame only. The sample lists 130,000 or so clones, around 83% seen once, with 2.5% to 3% in the top ten. V is TRBV4-1 and J is TRBJ1-4; a weak D match, TRBD1 (6 bases). This clonotype was obtained from a young woman in good health and CMV-seropositive. The sequenced sample was PBMCs. This CDR3 reads CASSLAGADEKLFF. CDR3 coding DNA: TGCGCCAGCAGCCTGGCAGGGGCGGATGAAAAACTGTTTTTT.